The entry below gives a single TCR beta chain sequence along with its context. The CDR3 consists of 13 residues. Germline V lookup: CDR1 MNHEY, CDR2 SMNVEV (reference sequence). V was pared by 10 bases and J by 5 bases, with 7 bases of the junction left unmatched. The data derive from a study of shared clonotypes between healthy human individuals. The authors' processing: ImmunoSEQ sequences covered only the junction and lacked quality scores; filtering therefore differed. Repertoires were generated with immunoSEQ multiplex PCR, while TCRdb's copy carries only in-frame clones and drops some. The D gene and trimming were derived from the DNA, and the V and J assignments and clone size from that table. The profile shows 2 million to 2.5 million clones, 90% to 95% of them singletons.

Sequences were obtained from naive CD4+ T cells sorted from blood. Specified subset: CD45RA+ positively selected. The gene calls are TRBV27 and TRBJ1-4; 7 nucleotides line up with TRBD1. This TCR was recovered from a man aged 18 to 29 in good health. The CDR3 sequence is CATAGTANEKLFF. The DNA for the CDR3 is TGTGCCACCGCCGGGACAGCGAATGAAAAACTGTTTTTT.